This T cell receptor beta chain was profiled in a study of blood T cell repertoires in COVID-19. In the study overall: From T cells, B-cell-depleted T cells, or PBMCs came the material, which was cDNA or gDNA.

Generated by immunoSEQ multiplex PCR, the TCRdb table keeps only in-frame clones and is missing some. Of some 300,000 clones listed, roughly 89% are singletons. The CDR3 extends over 11 amino acids. Trimming pared 7 bases from V and 7 bases from J, leaving 13 bases between. Germline V CDR1 and CDR2: GTSNPN, SVGIG (reference sequence). Source material: PBMCs or T cells enriched from blood (not recorded which). This clonotype was obtained from a woman aged 40 to 50 who had recovered from COVID-19. The rearrangement uses TRBV30 and TRBJ1-2, with D perhaps TRBD1 (5 bases). CDR3 loop: CASSFRGGYTF. The CDR3 coding sequence is TGTGCCTCGTCCTTTAGGGGTGGCTACACCTTC.